A selection of T cell receptor beta chains follows, all from one sample in a study of early T cells in non-severe SARS-CoV-2 infection. TCRdb fed the 5' RACE reads into MiXCR, producing one record per CDR3 protein. This table has just under 65,000 distinct CDR3 sequences, 5.9% appearing once. The sample in question was whole blood, obtained at baseline. These receptors all come from an adult who was a healthcare worker with PCR-confirmed SARS-CoV-2 infection or an uninfected control (not recorded which). CDR3s include the opening cysteine and the closing phenylalanine or tryptophan. D genes are given only for firm matches. Part of the rows lack a size; the others show once, few, many or a class for expanded clones.

-	TRBJ1-4	TRBV12-3/TRBV12-4	many	CASSPRGGEKLFF	TGTGCCAGCAGCCCACGGGGTGGCGAAAAACTGTTTTTT
-	TRBJ2-7	TRBV10-3	many	CAISESIGGREQYF	TGTGCCATCAGTGAGTCCATAGGGGGGCGTGAGCAGTACTTC
-	TRBJ2-7	TRBV19	many	CASSTGDDSYEQYF	TGTGCCAGTAGCACCGGGGACGACTCCTACGAGCAGTACTTC
TRBD2	TRBJ2-7	TRBV10-1	many	CASSDGASGTYEQYF	TGCGCCAGCAGTGATGGCGCTAGCGGGACCTACGAGCAGTACTTC
TRBD1	TRBJ1-1	TRBV20-1	many	CSARRGQGPTEAFF	TGCAGTGCTAGAAGGGGACAGGGACCCACTGAAGCTTTCTTT
-	TRBJ2-5	TRBV28	many	CASSLSRFIAQGETQYF	TGTGCCAGCAGTTTATCCCGGTTTATAGCCCAAGGAGAGACCCAGTACTTC
TRBD1	TRBJ1-1	TRBV4-1	-	CASSQVNPGQFAEAFF	TGCGCCAGCAGCCAAGTTAACCCGGGACAGTTCGCTGAAGCTTTCTTT
TRBD1	TRBJ1-5	TRBV20-1	few	CSASDTTGGTNQPQHF	TGCAGTGCTAGCGACACCACAGGGGGCACAAATCAGCCCCAGCATTTT
-	TRBJ2-7	TRBV20-1	many	CSARDGRVYEQYF	TGCAGTGCTAGAGATGGCAGGGTCTACGAGCAGTACTTC
-	TRBJ2-3	TRBV30	many	CAWSPWAGVSRTDTQYF	TGTGCCTGGAGCCCTTGGGCAGGAGTTTCCCGCACAGATACGCAGTATTTT
-	TRBJ2-5	TRBV11-3	few	CASSFSGEETQYF	TGTGCCAGCAGCTTCTCAGGGGAAGAGACCCAGTACTTC
TRBD2	TRBJ2-1	TRBV7-9	-	CASSLRLAGFNEQFF	TGTGCCAGCAGCTTGCGACTAGCTGGGTTCAATGAGCAGTTCTTC
-	TRBJ2-5	TRBV3-1	few	CASSPGTQETQYF	TGTGCCAGCAGCCCCGGGACCCAAGAGACCCAGTACTTC
-	TRBJ2-7	TRBV4-1	many	CASSQESPYEQYF	TGCGCCAGCAGCCAAGAGTCCCCCTACGAGCAGTACTTC
-	TRBJ2-1	TRBV28	many	CASSSTVNNEQFF	TGTGCCAGCAGTTCGACTGTTAACAATGAGCAGTTCTTC
-	TRBJ2-2	TRBV20-1	many	CSAERAPNTGELFF	TGCAGTGCTGAGCGGGCACCGAACACCGGGGAGCTGTTTTTT
TRBD1	TRBJ1-2	TRBV7-9	many	CASSLRDREFGGYTF	TGTGCCAGCAGCTTACGGGACAGGGAATTTGGTGGCTACACCTTC
-	TRBJ2-7	TRBV5-6	many	CASSSGDGGTYEQYF	TGTGCCAGCAGTTCCGGGGATGGGGGGACCTACGAGCAGTACTTC
-	TRBJ2-4	TRBV6-2/TRBV6-3	many	CASSYSRGAKNIQYF	TGTGCCAGCAGTTACTCTAGGGGAGCCAAAAACATTCAGTACTTC
-	TRBJ2-2	TRBV27	few	CASSLVDPLNGELFF	TGTGCCAGCAGTTTAGTAGACCCTTTGAACGGGGAGCTGTTTTTT
TRBD1	TRBJ2-5	TRBV19	-	CASSPMDRGRETQYF	TGTGCCAGTAGTCCCATGGACAGGGGGCGGGAGACCCAGTACTTC
-	TRBJ1-1	TRBV30	few	CAWSVLQGGQAFF	TGTGCCTGGAGTGTACTCCAGGGAGGACAGGCTTTCTTT
-	TRBJ2-3	TRBV5-1	few	CASSLEGLFSTDTQYF	TGCGCCAGCAGCTTGGAGGGACTCTTTAGCACAGATACGCAGTATTTT
TRBD2	TRBJ2-1	TRBV3-1	-	CASSPRGSGRTYNEQFF	TGTGCCAGCAGCCCTCGGGGTAGCGGGAGGACATACAATGAGCAGTTCTTC
-	TRBJ1-3	TRBV27	many	CASSLSYRGGNTIYF	TGTGCCAGCAGTTTATCGTATCGTGGTGGAAACACCATATATTTT
TRBD2	TRBJ2-3	TRBV2	few	CASSEWGGRAADTQYF	TGTGCCAGCAGTGAATGGGGCGGGAGGGCCGCAGATACGCAGTATTTT
-	TRBJ1-1	TRBV11-3	-	CASSPPLGLNTEAFF	TGTGCCAGCAGCCCACCATTGGGGTTGAACACTGAAGCTTTCTTT
-	TRBJ2-7	TRBV19	few	CATVGQNDDEQYF	TGTGCCACGGTGGGGCAGAACGACGACGAGCAGTACTTC
-	TRBJ1-1	TRBV7-9	many	CASSFPRDTEAFF	TGTGCCAGCAGCTTTCCCCGGGACACCGAAGCTTTCTTT
-	TRBJ2-1	TRBV19	many	CASSGVTEQFF	TGTGCCAGTAGTGGGGTGACGGAGCAGTTCTTC
-	TRBJ1-2	TRBV11-2	many	CASSSLRDGQLHGYTF	TGTGCCAGCAGCTCGCTCCGGGACGGACAACTACACGGCTACACCTTC
-	TRBJ2-3	TRBV6-6	-	CASSYPASTDTQYF	TGTGCCAGCAGTTACCCGGCTTCCACAGATACGCAGTATTTT
-	TRBJ1-1	TRBV4-2	many	CASSPRDTEAFF	TGTGCCAGCAGCCCCCGGGACACTGAAGCTTTCTTT
TRBD1	TRBJ1-2	TRBV28	many	CASSSTGGGYGYTF	TGTGCCAGCAGTTCGACAGGGGGCGGCTATGGCTACACCTTC
TRBD1	TRBJ2-1	TRBV11-2	few	CASRQQGAEFF	TGTGCCAGCAGACAACAGGGGGCGGAGTTCTTC
-	TRBJ1-2	TRBV20-1	many	CSAFPGGGYGYTF	TGCAGTGCCTTTCCCGGGGGAGGCTATGGCTACACCTTC
TRBD1	TRBJ2-7	TRBV7-2	few	CASTETPGQGSYEQYF	TGTGCCAGCACCGAAACGCCGGGACAGGGCTCCTACGAGCAGTACTTC
-	TRBJ2-5	TRBV4-2	few	CASSQDWSYAETQYF	TGTGCCAGCAGCCAAGATTGGAGCTACGCGGAGACCCAGTACTTC
TRBD2	TRBJ2-1	TRBV20-1	-	CSARVSGRYYNEQFF	TGCAGTGCTAGGGTTAGCGGGAGGTACTACAATGAGCAGTTCTTC
TRBD2	TRBJ2-1	TRBV4-3	few	CASSQDELAGGNEQFF	TGCGCCAGCAGCCAAGATGAGCTAGCGGGAGGTAATGAGCAGTTCTTC